This T cell receptor (beta chain) was obtained from a study of blood T cell repertoires in COVID-19. Study at large: In each case, the material was cDNA or gDNA derived from T cells, B-cell-depleted T cells, or PBMCs.

Data came from immunoSEQ multiplex PCR; TCRdb stores just in-frame clones and leaves some out. The data hold around 340,000 clones, with 75% to 90% observed a single time. V was pared by 4 bases and J by 7 bases, with 9 bases of the junction left unmatched. CDR3 size: 14 residues. Germline lookup yields CDR1 MNHEY and CDR2 SVGAGI. The receptor was isolated from a woman in her fifties or sixties with COVID-19, enrolled during active disease. The chain combines TRBV6-5 with TRBJ1-1, with 7 nucleotides matching TRBD1. Sequenced input: peripheral blood. This CDR3 is CASSLLGGNFEAFF. In DNA form, the CDR3 reads TGTGCCAGCAGTTTATTAGGGGGCAATTTTGAAGCTTTCTTT.